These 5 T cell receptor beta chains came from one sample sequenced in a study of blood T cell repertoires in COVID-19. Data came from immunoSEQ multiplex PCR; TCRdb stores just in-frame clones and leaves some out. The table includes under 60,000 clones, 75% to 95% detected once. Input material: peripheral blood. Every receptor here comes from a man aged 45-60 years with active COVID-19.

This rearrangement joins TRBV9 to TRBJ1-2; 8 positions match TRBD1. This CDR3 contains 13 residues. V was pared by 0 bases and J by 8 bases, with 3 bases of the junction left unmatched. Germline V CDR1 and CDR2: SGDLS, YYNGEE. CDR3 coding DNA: TGTGCCAGCAGCGTAGGGACAGGGCCAGGCTACACCTTC. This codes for CASSVGTGPGYTF.

For the CDR3, the DNA is TGTGCCAGCAGCTACTCTAGCGGGGGGGCCGATGAGCAGTTCTTC. It translates to CASSYSSGGADEQFF. The chain has TRBV3-1 (or the pseudogene TRBV3-2) and TRBJ2-1; 12 bases match TRBD2. V shed 5 bases and J 8 bases; nucleotides not matched to a gene: 7. From germline, CDR1 is LGHDT and CDR2 YNNKEL (reference sequence). This CDR3 contains 15 residues.

Written as DNA, the CDR3 is TGTGCTAGTGCCAATGCCACCCAGGGGTGGGAGACCCAGTACTTC. This codes for CASANATQGWETQYF. The chain couples TRBV12-5 to TRBJ2-5, with a weak D call TRBD1 (6 bases). The CDR3 runs to 15 residues. Germline CDR1 and CDR2: LGHNT and FRNRAP. V was shortened by 7 bases and J by 5 bases, with 20 bases between the two germline ends.

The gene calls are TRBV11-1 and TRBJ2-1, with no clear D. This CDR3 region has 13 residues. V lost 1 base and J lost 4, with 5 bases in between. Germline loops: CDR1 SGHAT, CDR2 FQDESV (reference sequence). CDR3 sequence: CASSLDEYNEQFF. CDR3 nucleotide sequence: TGTGCCAGCAGCTTAGACGAGTACAATGAGCAGTTCTTC.

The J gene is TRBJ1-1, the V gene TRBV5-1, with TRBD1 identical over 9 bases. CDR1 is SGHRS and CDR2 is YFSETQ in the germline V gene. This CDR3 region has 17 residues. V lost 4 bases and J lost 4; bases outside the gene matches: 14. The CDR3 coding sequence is TGCGCCAGCAGCCCTCACAGGGGGCGCGGTAGTCTCACTGAAGCTTTCTTT. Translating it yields CASSPHRGRGSLTEAFF. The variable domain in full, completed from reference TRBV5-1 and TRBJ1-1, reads KAGVTQTPRYLIKTRGQQVTLSCSPISGHRSVSWYQQTPGQGLQFLFEYFSETQRNKGNFPGRFSGRQFSNSRSEMNVSTLELGDSALYLCASSPHRGRGSLTEAFFGQGTRLTVV.